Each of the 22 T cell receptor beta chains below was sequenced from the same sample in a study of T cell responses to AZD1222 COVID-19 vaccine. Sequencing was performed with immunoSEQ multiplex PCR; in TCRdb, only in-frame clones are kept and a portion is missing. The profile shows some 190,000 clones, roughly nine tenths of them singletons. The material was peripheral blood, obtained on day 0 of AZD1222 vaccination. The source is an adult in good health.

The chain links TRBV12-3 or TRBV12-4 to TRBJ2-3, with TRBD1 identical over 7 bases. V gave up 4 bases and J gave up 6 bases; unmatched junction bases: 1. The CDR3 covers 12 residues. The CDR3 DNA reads TGTGCCAGCAGTTCACAGGGGGATACGCAGTATTTT. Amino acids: CASSSQGDTQYF.

The CDR3 loop is CASSKTSGPNSTDTQYF. CDR3 nucleotides: TGTGCCAGCAGCAAGACTAGCGGGCCTAATAGCACAGATACGCAGTATTTT. The V gene is TRBV21-1, the J gene TRBJ2-3; the DNA was not compared with TRBD2, the D call given in the table. TRBV21-1 is annotated as a pseudogene. The CDR3 sequence is 17 residues long.

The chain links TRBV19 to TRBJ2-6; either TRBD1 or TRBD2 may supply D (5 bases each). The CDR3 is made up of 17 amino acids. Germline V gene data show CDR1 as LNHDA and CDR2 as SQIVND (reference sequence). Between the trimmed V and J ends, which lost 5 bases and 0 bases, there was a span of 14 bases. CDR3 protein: CASSQGPSSSGANVLTF. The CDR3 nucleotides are TGTGCCAGTAGTCAGGGACCGAGCAGCTCTGGGGCCAACGTCCTGACTTTC.

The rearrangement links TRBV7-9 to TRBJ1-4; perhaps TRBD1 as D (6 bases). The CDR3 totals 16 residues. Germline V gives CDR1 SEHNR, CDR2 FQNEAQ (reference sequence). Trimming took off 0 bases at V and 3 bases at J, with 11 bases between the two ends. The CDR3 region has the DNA TGTGCCAGCAGCTTAGCGTCCCGGGGGCCTAATGAAAAACTGTTTTTT. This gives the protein CASSLASRGPNEKLFF.

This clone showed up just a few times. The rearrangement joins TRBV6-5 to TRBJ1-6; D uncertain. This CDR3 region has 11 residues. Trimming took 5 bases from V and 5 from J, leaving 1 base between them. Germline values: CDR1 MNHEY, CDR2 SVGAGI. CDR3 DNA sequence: TGTGCCAGCAGTCATAATTCACCCCTCCACTTT. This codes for CASSHNSPLHF.

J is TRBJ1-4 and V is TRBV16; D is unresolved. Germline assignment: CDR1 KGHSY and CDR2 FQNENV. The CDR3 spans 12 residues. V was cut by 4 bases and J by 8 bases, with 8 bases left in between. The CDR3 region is CASSPMGEKLFF. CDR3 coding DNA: TGTGCCAGCAGCCCGATGGGGGAAAAACTGTTTTTT.

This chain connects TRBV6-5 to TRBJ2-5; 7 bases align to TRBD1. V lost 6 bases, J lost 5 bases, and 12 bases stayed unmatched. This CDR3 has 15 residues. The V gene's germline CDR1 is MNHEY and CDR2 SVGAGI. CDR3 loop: CASSVQGLSGETQYF. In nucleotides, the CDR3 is TGTGCCAGCAGCGTACAGGGGTTGTCAGGGGAGACCCAGTACTTC.

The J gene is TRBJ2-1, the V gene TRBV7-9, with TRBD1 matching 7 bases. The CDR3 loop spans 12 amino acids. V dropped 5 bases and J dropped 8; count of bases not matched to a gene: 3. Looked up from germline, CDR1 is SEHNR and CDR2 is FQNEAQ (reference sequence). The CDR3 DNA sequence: TGTGCCAGCAGCCGGCAGGGGGATGAGCAGTTCTTC. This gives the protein CASSRQGDEQFF.

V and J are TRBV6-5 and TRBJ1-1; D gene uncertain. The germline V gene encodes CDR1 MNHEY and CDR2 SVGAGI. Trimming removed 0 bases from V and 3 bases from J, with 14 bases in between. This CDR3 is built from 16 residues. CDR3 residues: CASSYSAAVTYTEAFF. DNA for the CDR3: TGTGCCAGCAGTTACTCAGCCGCAGTAACTTACACTGAAGCTTTCTTT.

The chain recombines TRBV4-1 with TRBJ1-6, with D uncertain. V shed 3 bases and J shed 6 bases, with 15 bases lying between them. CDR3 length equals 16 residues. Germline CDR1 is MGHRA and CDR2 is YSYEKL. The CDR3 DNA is TGCGCCAGCAGCCACCTATCGACGGCTATTAATTCACCCCTCCACTTT. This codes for CASSHLSTAINSPLHF.

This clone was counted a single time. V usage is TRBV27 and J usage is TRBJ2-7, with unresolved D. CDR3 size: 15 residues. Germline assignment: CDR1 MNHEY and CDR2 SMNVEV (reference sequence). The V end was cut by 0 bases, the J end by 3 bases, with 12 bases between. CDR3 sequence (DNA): TGTGCCAGCAGTTTATCGGCCTACTCCTACTACGAGCAGTACTTC. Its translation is CASSLSAYSYYEQYF.

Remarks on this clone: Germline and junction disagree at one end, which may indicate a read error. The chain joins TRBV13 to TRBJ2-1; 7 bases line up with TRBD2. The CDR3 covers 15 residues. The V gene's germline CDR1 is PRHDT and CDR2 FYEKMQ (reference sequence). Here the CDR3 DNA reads TGTGCCAGCAGCCTAGGCCTTGGGGGGGTCTATGAGCAGTTCTTC. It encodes CASSLGLGGVYEQFF. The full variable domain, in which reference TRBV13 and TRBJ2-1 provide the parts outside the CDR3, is AAGVIQSPRHLIKEKRETATLKCYPIPRHDTVYWYQQGPGQDPQFLISFYEKMQSDKGSIPDRFSAQQFSDYHSELNMSSLELGDSALYFCASSLGLGGVYEQFFGPGTRLTVL.

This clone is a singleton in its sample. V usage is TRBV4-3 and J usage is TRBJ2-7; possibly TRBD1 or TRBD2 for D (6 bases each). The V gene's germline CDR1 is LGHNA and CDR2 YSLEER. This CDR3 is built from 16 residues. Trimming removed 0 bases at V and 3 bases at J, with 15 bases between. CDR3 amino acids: CASSQDAPGAVYEQYF. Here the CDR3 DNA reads TGCGCCAGCAGCCAAGACGCCCCGGGGGCGGTCTACGAGCAGTACTTC.

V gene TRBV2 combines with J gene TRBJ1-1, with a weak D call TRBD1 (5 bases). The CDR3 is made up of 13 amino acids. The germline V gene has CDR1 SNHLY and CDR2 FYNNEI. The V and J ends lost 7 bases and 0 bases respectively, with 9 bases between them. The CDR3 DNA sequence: TGTGCCAGCAAGGTGGACATGAACACTGAAGCTTTCTTT. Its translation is CASKVDMNTEAFF.

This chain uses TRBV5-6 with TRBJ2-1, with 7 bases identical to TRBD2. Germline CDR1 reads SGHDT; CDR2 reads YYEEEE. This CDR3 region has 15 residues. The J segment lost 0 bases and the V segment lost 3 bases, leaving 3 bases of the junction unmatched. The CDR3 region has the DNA TGTGCCAGCAGCTCCAGACTAGCCTCCTACAATGAGCAGTTCTTC. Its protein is CASSSRLASYNEQFF. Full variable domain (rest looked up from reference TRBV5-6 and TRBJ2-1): DAGVTQSPTHLIKTRGQQVTLRCSPKSGHDTVSWYQQALGQGPQFIFQYYEEEERQRGNFPDRFSGHQFPNYSSELNVNALLLGDSALYLCASSSRLASYNEQFFGPGTRLTVL.

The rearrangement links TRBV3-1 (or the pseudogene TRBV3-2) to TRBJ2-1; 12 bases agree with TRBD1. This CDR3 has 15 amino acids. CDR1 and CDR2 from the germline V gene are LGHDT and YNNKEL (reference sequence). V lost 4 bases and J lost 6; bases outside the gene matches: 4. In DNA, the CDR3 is TGTGCCAGCAGCCCCGGGACAGGGGGCTTCAATGAGCAGTTCTTC. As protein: CASSPGTGGFNEQFF.

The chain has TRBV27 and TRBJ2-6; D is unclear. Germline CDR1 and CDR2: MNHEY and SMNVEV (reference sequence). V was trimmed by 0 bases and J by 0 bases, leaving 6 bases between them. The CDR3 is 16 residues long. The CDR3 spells CASSLSPGSGANVLTF. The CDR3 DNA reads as TGTGCCAGCAGTTTATCCCCTGGCTCTGGGGCCAACGTCCTGACTTTC.

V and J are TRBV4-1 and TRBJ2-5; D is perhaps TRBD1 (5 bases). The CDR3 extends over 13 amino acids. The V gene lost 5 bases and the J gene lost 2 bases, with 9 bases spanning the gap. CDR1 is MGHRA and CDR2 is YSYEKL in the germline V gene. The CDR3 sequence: CASSIRQQETQYF. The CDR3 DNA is TGCGCCAGCAGCATTCGACAGCAAGAGACCCAGTACTTC.

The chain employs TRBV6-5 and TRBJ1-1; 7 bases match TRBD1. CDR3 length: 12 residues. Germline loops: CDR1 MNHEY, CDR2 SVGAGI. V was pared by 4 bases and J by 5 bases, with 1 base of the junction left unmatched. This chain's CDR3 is CASSSTGTEAFF. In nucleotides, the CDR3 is TGTGCCAGCAGTTCGACAGGGACTGAAGCTTTCTTT.

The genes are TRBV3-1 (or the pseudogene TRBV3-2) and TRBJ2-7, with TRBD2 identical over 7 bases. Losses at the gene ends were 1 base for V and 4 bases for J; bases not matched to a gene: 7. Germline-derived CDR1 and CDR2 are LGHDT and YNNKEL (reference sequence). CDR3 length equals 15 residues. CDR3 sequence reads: CASSQGASGEYEQYV. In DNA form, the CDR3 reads TGTGCCAGCAGCCAAGGTGCTAGCGGAGAATACGAGCAGTACGTC.

The CDR3 sequence is CASSGGTGGLETQYF. DNA for the CDR3: TGCGCCAGCAGCGGGGGGACAGGGGGTTTGGAGACCCAGTACTTC. The chain employs TRBV4-1 and TRBJ2-5; 11 bases agree with TRBD1. Germline CDR1 MGHRA, CDR2 YSYEKL. J lost 5 bases, V lost 5 bases, and 7 bases had no gene match. This CDR3 comprises 15 residues.

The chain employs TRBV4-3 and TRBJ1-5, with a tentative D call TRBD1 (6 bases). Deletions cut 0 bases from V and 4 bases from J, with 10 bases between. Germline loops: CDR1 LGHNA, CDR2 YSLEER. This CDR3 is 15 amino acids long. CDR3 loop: CASSQDWGANQPQHF. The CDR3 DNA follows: TGCGCCAGCAGCCAAGATTGGGGGGCGAATCAGCCCCAGCATTTT.